This T cell receptor beta chain emerged from a study of blood T cell repertoires in COVID-19. Study information: Some COVID-19 samples were acute and others convalescent; all came from the United States, Italy and Spain. PBMCs, B-cell-depleted T cells, or T cells were the source of the cDNA or gDNA that made up the material.

Clones were sequenced by immunoSEQ multiplex PCR, and TCRdb holds only the in-frame ones, with some missing. The sample has 35,000 to 50,000 clones; 92% are singletons. CDR1 and CDR2 (germline): MNHEY, SMNVEV (reference sequence). The CDR3 covers 14 residues. V was clipped by 2 bases and J by 4 bases, with 11 bases between them. The rearrangement joins TRBV27 to TRBJ1-2; no reliable D call. Sample: peripheral blood. This receptor was obtained from a man in his forties or fifties with active COVID-19. This CDR3 reads CASSLAAVGYGYTF. The CDR3 coding sequence is TGTGCCAGCAGTTTAGCGGCAGTGGGCTATGGCTACACCTTC.